This paragraph covers one TCR beta chain sequence. Its specificity is unknown. Alopecia areata patients gave lesional scalp punch biopsies and peripheral blood samples. The researchers isolated CD4+ and CD8+ T cells from PBMCs by sorting. This CDR3 is built from 15 residues. The J segment lost 6 bases and the V segment lost 3 bases, leaving 2 bases of the junction unmatched. The data belong to a study of CD8+ T cells in alopecia areata. Findings of the study overall: Sharing of TCR sequences between patients (possibly for HLA-related reasons) was less clear than in mice. The study found higher clonality in lesional than normal scalp, especially in alopecia totalis/universalis.

Sequencing relied on a cDNA template that was reverse transcribed from extracted RNA. TCRdb's copy holds only in-frame clones and misses some; the assay was immunoSEQ multiplex PCR. The table lists 130,000 or so clones, 47% of them singletons, with 10% in the top ten. The clonotype comes from a human donor with alopecia areata. The chain joins TRBV23-1 to TRBJ1-6, with 10 bases that match TRBD1. TRBV23-1 is labeled an ORF, and its function is uncertain. Sequencing used NKG2D-low CD8+ T cells sorted from blood. This CDR3 reads CASSQWTGGNSPLHF. The DNA of the CDR3 is TGCGCCAGCAGTCAGTGGACAGGGGGTAATTCACCCCTCCACTTT.